One and the same sample provided the 12 T cell receptor beta chains below, sequenced in a study of cytomegalovirus exposure and HLA in healthy donors. The PCR used 60 Vbeta and 13 Jbeta primers. Assay used: immunoSEQ multiplex PCR; TCRdb lists only in-frame clones, some missing. The data hold around 85,000 clones, with around 80% observed a single time. Material: PBMCs. The source of these receptors is a man under 40 in good health and CMV-seronegative.

This chain links TRBV30 with TRBJ1-6, with 8 bases identical to TRBD1. The CDR3 loop spans 15 amino acids. Germline CDR1 reads GTSNPN; CDR2 reads SVGIG (reference sequence). J was trimmed by 9 bases and V by 4 bases; bases with no gene match: 11. In DNA, the CDR3 is TGTGCCTGGATTAAGGACAGGGTGGGGATTTCACCCCTCCACTTT. Encoded protein: CAWIKDRVGISPLHF.

The chain has TRBV5-1 and TRBJ2-7, with a weak D call TRBD1 (7 bases). The CDR3 is 13 amino acids. CDR1 and CDR2 (germline): SGHRS, YFSETQ. Trimming removed 4 bases from V and 5 bases from J, with 13 bases in between. CDR3 amino acids: CASSASGGHEQYF. CDR3 sequence (DNA): TGCGCCAGCAGCGCCTCAGGGGGGCACGAGCAGTACTTC.

The genes are TRBV7-2 and TRBJ1-3; the D is unclear. In germline, CDR1 is SGHTA, CDR2 FQGNSA. V lost 5 bases to trimming and J lost 0 bases, with 11 bases between them. This CDR3 comprises 15 residues. The CDR3 DNA follows: TGTGCCAGCAGCCCTGACATGTTCTCTGGAAACACCATATATTTT. Protein product: CASSPDMFSGNTIYF.

The V and J genes are TRBV7-2 and TRBJ1-1, with 12 bases lining up with TRBD1. V shed 3 bases and J 4 bases; nucleotides not matched to a gene: 9. Germline V gives CDR1 SGHTA, CDR2 FQGNSA. CDR3 length equals 17 residues. The DNA of the CDR3 is TGTGCCAGCAGCTTGACCGGGACAGGGGGCTGGGGCACTGAAGCTTTCTTT. Its translation: CASSLTGTGGWGTEAFF.

The chain recombines TRBV7-9 with TRBJ1-2, with TRBD1 matching over 9 bases. CDR3 length: 14 residues. Losses at the gene ends were 5 bases for V and 8 bases for J; bases not matched to a gene: 9. The germline gives CDR1 SEHNR, CDR2 FQNEAQ (reference sequence). CDR3 DNA: TGTGCCAGCAGCCCATCCGGGACAGGGACGGGCTACACCTTC. It codes for CASSPSGTGTGYTF.

The gene calls are TRBV6-1 and TRBJ2-7; 11 nucleotides agree with TRBD1. Germline CDR1 is MNHNS and CDR2 is SASEGT. The V and J ends lost 10 bases and 4 bases, in that order; junction bases with no gene match: 12. CDR3 length equals 15 residues. The CDR3 sequence: CATHITGTGGYEQYF. CDR3 DNA: TGTGCCACCCATATTACCGGGACAGGGGGGTACGAGCAGTACTTC.

This clone was seen a single time. The genes are TRBV5-1 and TRBJ1-5; 8 nucleotides match TRBD1. The CDR3 is 14 residues long. With V trimmed by 4 bases and J by 5 bases, 5 bases remained unmatched. The germline gives CDR1 SGHRS, CDR2 YFSETQ. The CDR3 sequence: CASSRGQGDQPQHF. CDR3 sequence (DNA): TGCGCCAGCAGCCGCGGACAGGGCGATCAGCCCCAGCATTTT.

This clone was recorded only once. CDR3 DNA sequence: TGTGCCATCAGTGATGTCAGAGTCGAGGATCAGCCCCAGCATTTT. This encodes CAISDVRVEDQPQHF. The rearrangement joins TRBV10-3 to TRBJ1-5; the D is unclear. V lost 3 bases, J lost 5 bases, and 14 bases lay in between. This CDR3 has 15 amino acids. Looked up from germline, CDR1 is ENHRY and CDR2 is SYGVKD.

The rearrangement links TRBV6-4 to TRBJ2-2, with 12 positions matching TRBD2. Trimming removed 7 bases from V and 5 bases from J; junction bases left unmatched: 8. This CDR3 has 16 residues. From germline, CDR1 is MRHNA and CDR2 SNTAGT. CDR3 coding DNA: TGTGCCAGCAAGCAACTAGCGGGAGGCGATACCGGGGAGCTGTTTTTT. This codes for CASKQLAGGDTGELFF.

The gene calls are TRBV7-9 and TRBJ2-1; tentatively, D is TRBD1 (6 bases). The V end lost 5 bases, the J end lost 10 bases, and 18 bases lay between the germline ends. Germline loops: CDR1 SEHNR, CDR2 FQNEAQ (reference sequence). The CDR3 has 14 amino acids. The CDR3, as DNA: TGTGCCAGCAGCCCGCTAGGCACCGGGACAGAGCAGTTCTTC. It yields the protein CASSPLGTGTEQFF.

This chain links TRBV14 with TRBJ1-2; 7 positions agree with TRBD1. Germline V gene sequence: CDR1 SGHDN, CDR2 FVKESK. The V and J ends lost 3 bases and 1 base, in that order; junction bases with no gene match: 2. The CDR3 runs to 14 residues. Here the CDR3 reads CASSQGQFNYGYTF. CDR3 DNA sequence: TGTGCCAGCAGCCAGGGACAGTTTAACTATGGCTACACCTTC.

This chain links TRBV4-2 with TRBJ2-7, with 9 bases fitting TRBD1. The junction had 8 bases not matched to a gene; V was cut back by 3 bases and J by 2 bases. The CDR3 contains 16 residues. CDR1 is LGHNA, CDR2 YNFKEQ, per germline. CDR3 amino acids: CASSQGPGQGTYEQYF. Here the CDR3 DNA reads TGTGCCAGCAGCCAGGGGCCGGGACAGGGAACCTACGAGCAGTACTTC.